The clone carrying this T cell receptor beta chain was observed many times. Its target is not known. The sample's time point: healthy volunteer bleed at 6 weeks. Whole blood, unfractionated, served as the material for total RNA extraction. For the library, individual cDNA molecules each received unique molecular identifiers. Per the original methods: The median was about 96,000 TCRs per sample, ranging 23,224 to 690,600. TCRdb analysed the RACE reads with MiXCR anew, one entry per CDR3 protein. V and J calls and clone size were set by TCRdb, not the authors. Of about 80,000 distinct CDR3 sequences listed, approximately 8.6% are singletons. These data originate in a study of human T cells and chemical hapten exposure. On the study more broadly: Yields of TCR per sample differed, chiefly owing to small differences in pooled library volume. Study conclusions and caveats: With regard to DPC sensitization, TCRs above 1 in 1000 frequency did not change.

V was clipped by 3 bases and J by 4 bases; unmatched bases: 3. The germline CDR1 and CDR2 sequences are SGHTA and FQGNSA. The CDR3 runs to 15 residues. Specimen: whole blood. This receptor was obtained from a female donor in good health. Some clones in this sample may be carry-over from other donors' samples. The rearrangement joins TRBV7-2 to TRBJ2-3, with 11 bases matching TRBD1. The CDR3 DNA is TGTGCCAGCAGCTTGGACAGGGGGCGGTCAGATACGCAGTATTTT. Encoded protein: CASSLDRGRSDTQYF. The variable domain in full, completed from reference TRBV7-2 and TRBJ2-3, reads GAGVSQSPSNKVTEKGKDVELRCDPISGHTALYWYRQSLGQGLEFLIYFQGNSAPDKSGLPSDRFSAERTGGSVSTLTIQRTQQEDSAVYLCASSLDRGRSDTQYFGPGTRLTVL.